This T cell receptor (beta chain) was captured by sequencing in a study of cytomegalovirus exposure and HLA in healthy donors. About the study: Membership in the Caucasian-associated ancestry cluster was found for 75% to 85% of 300 to 500 genotyped donors.

In the case of this clone: What it binds is unknown.

The donors, nominally healthy at sampling, likely had unrecorded immune exposures. Study-wide points: Cytomegalovirus status was reportedly diagnosed by the classifier with high specificity and sensitivity.

The study ran its PCR with 60 Vbeta and 13 Jbeta primers. Some clones are missing from TCRdb's copy, which holds only in-frame ones; the method was immunoSEQ multiplex PCR. The sample holds about 120,000 clones, roughly 73% seen once. The TCR comes from a woman aged 25 to 39 in good health and CMV-seronegative. Material: PBMCs.

In DNA, the CDR3 is TGTGCCAGCAGTTACACAGGGTTATTGAACACTGAAGCTTTCTTT. Residues: CASSYTGLLNTEAFF. V is TRBV6-5 and J is TRBJ1-1; a possible D gene is TRBD1 (6 bases). CDR1 is MNHEY, CDR2 SVGAGI, per germline. Between the trimmed V and J ends, which lost 2 bases and 0 bases, there was a span of 10 bases. CDR3 length: 15 amino acids.